The 5 T cell receptor beta chains presented below share a single source sample, sequenced in a study of T cell responses to AZD1222 COVID-19 vaccine. The repertoire was sequenced with immunoSEQ multiplex PCR; TCRdb's copy has only in-frame clones and lacks some. The sample has just under 150,000 clones, approximately 86% seen once. Sequencing used peripheral blood, obtained 28 days after the second AZD1222 dose. All receptors come from an adult who received the AZD1222 COVID-19 vaccine.

The chain combines TRBV14 with TRBJ1-1; 9 bases are shared with TRBD1. CDR1 and CDR2 (germline): SGHDN, FVKESK. Trimming took 3 bases from V and 2 from J; bases not matched to a gene: 4. The CDR3 contains 15 residues. The CDR3, as DNA: TGTGCCAGCAGCCAGAACAGGGGGCAAAACACTGAAGCTTTCTTT. Translation gives CASSQNRGQNTEAFF.

This rearrangement joins TRBV6-5 to TRBJ1-4; no definite D call. The V end lost 9 bases, the J end lost 5 bases, and 13 bases lay between the germline ends. This CDR3 has 13 residues. Germline CDR1 and CDR2: MNHEY and SVGAGI. The CDR3 bases are TGTGCCAGGGCGATGCTCCCGAATGAAAAACTGTTTTTT. It encodes CARAMLPNEKLFF.

This clone has more than one count but fewer than ten. The chain links TRBV6-5 to TRBJ1-6; 9 bases align to TRBD1. The germline V gene has CDR1 MNHEY and CDR2 SVGAGI. The CDR3 covers 13 residues. V was pared by 4 bases and J by 10 bases, with 2 bases of the junction left unmatched. DNA of the CDR3: TGTGCCAGCAGTTGGGACAGGGAATCACCCCTCCACTTT. Translating it yields CASSWDRESPLHF.

V is TRBV6-5 and J is TRBJ1-4; D is uncertain. Germline V gene lookup returns CDR1 MNHEY and CDR2 SVGAGI. V was trimmed by 6 bases and J by 8 bases, leaving 10 bases between them. This CDR3 has 12 amino acids. The CDR3, as DNA: TGTGCCAGCAGAGACCGGCAGGAAAAACTGTTTTTT. Protein sequence: CASRDRQEKLFF.

This chain links TRBV7-6 with TRBJ2-2; TRBD2 matches 8 bases. The germline CDR1 and CDR2 sequences are SGHVS and FNYEAQ. The V gene end was trimmed by 5 bases and the J gene end by 6 bases; junction bases not matched to a gene: 14. This CDR3 spans 17 amino acids. The CDR3 loop reads CASSATISGGPSGELFF. In DNA, the CDR3 is TGTGCCAGCAGCGCTACAATTTCGGGGGGGCCCTCCGGGGAGCTGTTTTTT.